These 20 T cell receptor beta chains came from one sample sequenced in a study of blood T cell repertoires in COVID-19. Here immunoSEQ multiplex PCR was the method, and the copy in TCRdb shows in-frame clones only, minus some. The sample holds approximately 96,000 clones, approximately 81% seen once. Sequencing was carried out using peripheral blood. These receptors all come from a woman of 80 years or more with acute or convalescent COVID-19.

The V gene is TRBV28, the J gene TRBJ2-2, with D possibly TRBD2 on 6 matching bases. The CDR3 extends over 15 amino acids. Germline assignment: CDR1 MDHEN and CDR2 SYDVKM. Trimming pared 5 bases from V and 0 bases from J, leaving 10 bases between. The CDR3 loop reads CASSRGGTNTGELFF. CDR3 DNA: TGTGCCAGCAGTCGCGGCGGGACGAACACCGGGGAGCTGTTTTTT.

The chain carries TRBV6-5 and TRBJ2-7, with 8 bases matching TRBD1. CDR1 is MNHEY and CDR2 is SVGAGI in the germline V gene. This CDR3 comprises 12 residues. The junction had 4 bases not matched to a gene; V was cut back by 10 bases and J by 2 bases. CDR3 amino acids: CATLDRAYEQYV. Written as DNA, the CDR3 is TGTGCCACCTTGGACAGGGCCTACGAGCAGTACGTC.

The V and J genes are TRBV5-6 and TRBJ2-1; maybe TRBD2 (5 bases). Trimming took 0 bases from V and 9 from J, leaving 13 bases between them. This CDR3 has 14 residues. CDR1 is SGHDT and CDR2 is YYEEEE in the germline V gene. DNA for the CDR3: TGTGCCAGCAGCTTGGGGTCCGGGGTTGGTGAGCAGTTCTTC. Protein product: CASSLGSGVGEQFF.

By share, this clone counts as medium-sized. CDR3 sequence: CASSLSGGQETQYF. In DNA form, the CDR3 reads TGTGCCAGCAGCTTAAGCGGGGGCCAAGAGACCCAGTACTTC. V is TRBV7-8 and J is TRBJ2-5, with 8 bases matching TRBD2. Trimming at V came to 2 bases and at J to 1 base, leaving 0 bases not matched to a gene. The CDR3 is 14 amino acids. CDR1 and CDR2 (germline): SGHVS, FQNEAQ.

The gene calls are TRBV24-1 and TRBJ2-2, with 7 bases fitting TRBD2. After removal of 7 bases from V and 1 base from J, the junction contained 8 bases not matched to a gene. Per germline, CDR1 KGHDR and CDR2 SFDVKD. This CDR3 has 16 residues. CDR3 amino acids: CATSTPGTKNTGELFF. In DNA, the CDR3 is TGTGCCACCAGCACCCCCGGGACTAAGAACACCGGGGAGCTGTTTTTT.

The rearrangement uses TRBV28 and TRBJ1-1, with D unclear. The CDR3 length is 14 residues. V shed 3 bases and J shed 0 bases, with 8 bases lying between them. Germline CDR1 reads MDHEN; CDR2 reads SYDVKM. The DNA of the CDR3 is TGTGCCAGCAGTTTTAGAGGATTGAACACTGAAGCTTTCTTT. Amino acid sequence: CASSFRGLNTEAFF. The full variable domain, in which reference TRBV28 and TRBJ1-1 provide the parts outside the CDR3, is DVKVTQSSRYLVKRTGEKVFLECVQDMDHENMFWYRQDPGLGLRLIYFSYDVKMKEKGDIPEGYSVSREKKERFSLILESASTNQTSMYLCASSFRGLNTEAFFGQGTRLTVV.

J is TRBJ2-6 and V is TRBV28; TRBD2 matches 7 bases. Unmatched junction bases numbered 4, after V lost 8 bases and J lost 0 bases. This CDR3 has 15 residues. Germline V gene data show CDR1 as MDHEN and CDR2 as SYDVKM. CDR3 bases: TGTGCCAGCGGGAGGGGCAGCTCTGGGGCCAACGTCCTGACTTTC. This encodes CASGRGSSGANVLTF.

This clone was observed a few times. This chain connects TRBV5-4 to TRBJ1-6; D is undetermined. The CDR3 is made up of 13 amino acids. Looked up from germline, CDR1 is SGHNT and CDR2 is YYREEE (reference sequence). The V end was cut by 4 bases, the J end by 6 bases, with 8 bases between. The CDR3, as DNA: TGTGCCAGCAGCGGCGGGAGTAATTCACCCCTCCACTTT. Translated: CASSGGSNSPLHF.

The V and J genes are TRBV6-5 and TRBJ1-6, with 7 bases that match TRBD1. V shed 7 bases, J shed 14 bases, and the junction held 11 bases outside the gene matches. CDR1 and CDR2 from the germline V gene are MNHEY and SVGAGI. The CDR3 contains 13 residues. For the CDR3, the DNA is TGTGCCAGCACCCCAGGAGACAGGGCGTCCCTCCACTTT. Translation: CASTPGDRASLHF.

The chain carries TRBV6-5 and TRBJ2-7; maybe TRBD2 (5 bases). Deletions cut 2 bases from V and 2 bases from J, with 13 bases between. The CDR3 spans 15 residues. Germline values: CDR1 MNHEY, CDR2 SVGAGI. The CDR3 bases are TGTGCCAGCAGTTACAGGGAGATGGGAGCCTACGAGCAGTACTTC. It is translated as CASSYREMGAYEQYF.

The CDR3 coding sequence is TGCGCCAGCAGCCAAAGGGGGCGACTAACCACAGATACGCAGTATTTT. Its protein product is CASSQRGRLTTDTQYF. This chain joins TRBV4-3 and TRBJ2-3, with 7 bases fitting TRBD1. Per germline, CDR1 LGHNA and CDR2 YSLEER. This CDR3 is 16 amino acids long. The ends lost 2 bases at V and 2 bases at J; junction bases unmatched: 7.

The V and J genes are TRBV6-5 and TRBJ2-3, with TRBD2 matching 10 bases. V lost 6 bases, J lost 2 bases, and 5 bases stayed unmatched. The germline gives CDR1 MNHEY, CDR2 SVGAGI. The CDR3 extends over 15 amino acids. CDR3 region: CASRIAGGITDTQYF. DNA of the CDR3: TGTGCCAGCAGAATAGCGGGGGGAATCACAGATACGCAGTATTTT.

The chain joins TRBV7-2 to TRBJ2-2, with 9 bases aligning to TRBD2. The junction had 7 bases not matched to a gene; V was cut back by 5 bases and J by 3 bases. CDR3 size: 16 residues. Germline V gene lookup returns CDR1 SGHTA and CDR2 FQGNSA. CDR3 sequence reads: CASSPWTSADTGELFF. In nucleotides, the CDR3 is TGTGCCAGCAGCCCGTGGACTAGCGCGGACACCGGGGAGCTGTTTTTT.

V gene TRBV27 combines with J gene TRBJ2-3; TRBD1 is a possible D gene (5 bases). CDR1 MNHEY and CDR2 SMNVEV come from the germline V gene (reference sequence). V shed 7 bases and J shed 1 base, with 27 bases lying between them. This CDR3 has 19 amino acids. CDR3 sequence: CASTSKETARGVRTDTQYF. The CDR3 DNA reads TGTGCCAGCACCTCCAAGGAGACAGCAAGGGGTGTCCGCACAGATACGCAGTATTTT.

This chain links TRBV23-1 with TRBJ2-7; the match to TRBD1 covers 7 bases. TRBV23-1 is an ORF, with its function uncertain. V lost 3 bases, J lost 2 bases, and 10 bases stayed unmatched. This CDR3 region has 16 residues. The CDR3 spells CASSHSDRVRTYEQYF. As DNA, the CDR3 is TGCGCCAGCAGTCATTCAGACAGGGTCCGTACCTACGAGCAGTACTTC.

The chain recombines TRBV6-1 with TRBJ1-5, with a tentative D call TRBD1 (6 bases). Germline CDR1 and CDR2: MNHNS and SASEGT. Trimming left V 1 base short and J 2 bases short, with 12 bases between. The length of the CDR3 is 16 residues. This CDR3 reads CASSEGRQARNQPQHF. DNA for the CDR3: TGTGCCAGCAGTGAAGGTAGACAGGCCCGCAATCAGCCCCAGCATTTT.

The CDR3, as DNA: TGTGCCAGCAGCGGATCCGGGACAGGGGGACCCGGGGAGCTGTTTTTT. The encoded protein is CASSGSGTGGPGELFF. The chain recombines TRBV9 with TRBJ2-2; 11 bases match TRBD1. Germline V gives CDR1 SGDLS, CDR2 YYNGEE. This CDR3 spans 16 amino acids. Germline trimming cut 3 bases from V and 6 bases from J; bases unmatched to any gene: 7.

The rearrangement joins TRBV6-5 to TRBJ2-7, with 7 positions matching TRBD1. This CDR3 contains 15 residues. V lost 6 bases to trimming and J lost 1 base; unmatched junction nucleotides: 9. Per germline, CDR1 MNHEY and CDR2 SVGAGI. CDR3 sequence (DNA): TGTGCCAGCAGCCCGGGGACAGCTCAATCCTACGAGCAGTACTTC. It translates to CASSPGTAQSYEQYF.

The chain employs TRBV5-1 and TRBJ1-3; possible D gene TRBD1, 6 bases. The V gene's germline CDR1 is SGHRS and CDR2 YFSETQ. The CDR3 runs to 16 residues. The ends were cut back, 4 bases at V and 0 bases at J, with 14 bases in the middle. In DNA, the CDR3 is TGCGCCAGCAGCCCAGGGGAGCATCTCTCTGGAAACACCATATATTTT. Translated: CASSPGEHLSGNTIYF.

The chain employs TRBV5-1 and TRBJ2-5, with 7 nucleotides matching TRBD1. The CDR3 spans 15 residues. Looked up from germline, CDR1 is SGHRS and CDR2 is YFSETQ. J was trimmed by 5 bases and V by 0 bases; bases with no gene match: 7. CDR3 loop: CASSLDTGTEETQYF. DNA of the CDR3: TGCGCCAGCAGCTTGGATACAGGGACAGAGGAGACCCAGTACTTC.